This is a list of T cell receptor beta chains from one sample in a study of response to subunit inactivated influenza vaccine. Using its own MiXCR run on the RT-PCR reads, TCRdb lists one record per CDR3 protein. The sample holds 300,000 to 350,000 distinct CDR3 sequences, 21% seen once. The sample here was PBMCs from blood, taken roughly 20 months after vaccination. The receptors originated from a man between 50 and 75 years old who received an inactivated influenza vaccine. Both conserved end residues are part of each CDR3. The D gene is left open where the match is weak. Rows give clone size only sometimes, using once, few, many, or a class for an expanded clone.

D	size	V	J	CDR3	DNA
.	.	TRBV7-2	TRBJ2-1	CASSLAAPGYNEQFF	TGTGCCAGCAGCTTAGCGGCCCCAGGGTACAATGAGCAGTTCTTC
.	.	TRBV29-1	TRBJ1-2	CSVEDQRGYGYTF	TGCAGCGTTGAAGATCAAAGAGGGTATGGCTACACCTTC
.	.	TRBV9	TRBJ2-2	CASSARTARGDGELFF	TGTGCCAGCAGCGCCCGGACCGCCCGAGGTGACGGGGAGCTGTTTTTT
TRBD1	many	TRBV28	TRBJ1-5	CASSQQGGAVQPQHF	TGTGCCAGCAGTCAACAGGGGGGAGCTGTTCAGCCCCAGCATTTT
.	few	TRBV4-3	TRBJ1-2	CASSQDYRSRSGYTF	TGCGCCAGCAGCCAAGATTACAGATCCAGGAGCGGCTACACCTTC
.	.	TRBV20-1	TRBJ1-2	CSARAPTGSNYGYTF	TGCAGTGCTAGAGCCCCGACAGGTTCCAACTATGGCTACACCTTC
.	.	TRBV20-1	TRBJ1-2	CSVSQGDSYGYTF	TGCAGTGTCTCCCAAGGGGATAGCTATGGCTACACCTTC
TRBD1	once	TRBV6-1	TRBJ2-1	CASSERTGKYNEQFF	TGTGCCAGCAGTGAAAGGACAGGGAAATACAATGAGCAGTTCTTC
TRBD2	.	TRBV18	TRBJ2-1	CASSPWASGTYNEQFF	TGTGCCAGCTCACCATGGGCTAGCGGGACCTACAATGAGCAGTTCTTC
.	.	TRBV6-2/TRBV6-3	TRBJ1-1	CASSYYQSEAFF	TGTGCCAGCAGTTACTATCAGAGTGAAGCTTTCTTT
.	.	TRBV2	TRBJ2-2	CASSADHTGELFF	TGTGCCAGCAGTGCCGACCACACCGGGGAGCTGTTTTTT
.	many	TRBV7-7	TRBJ2-3	CASSLDSSTDTQYF	TGTGCCAGCAGCTTAGATAGTTCCACAGATACGCAGTATTTT
.	few	TRBV6-1	TRBJ1-1	CASRGEYTPFF	TGTGCCAGCAGAGGCGAATATACACCTTTCTTT
.	.	TRBV5-8	TRBJ1-2	CASSLDFIRNYGYTF	TGTGCCAGCAGCTTGGATTTTATCAGAAACTATGGCTACACCTTC
.	few	TRBV6-2/TRBV6-3	TRBJ2-3	CASSYSRRGGATDTQYF	TGTGCCAGCAGTTACTCGAGGCGTGGGGGGGCTACAGATACGCAGTATTTT
TRBD1	.	TRBV29-1	TRBJ1-5	CSVAGRGQTSNQPQHF	TGCAGCGTCGCCGGGAGGGGACAGACTAGCAATCAGCCCCAGCATTTT
.	many	TRBV20-1	TRBJ1-1	CSARDGRAAFF	TGCAGTGCTAGGGACGGGCGCGCGGCTTTCTTT